The 23 T cell receptor beta chains below were found in one sample sequenced in a study of T cell repertoires in ileal Crohn's disease. The method was immunoSEQ multiplex PCR; TCRdb's version includes in-frame clones alone and lacks a portion of them. The data hold a few thousand clones, with 76% observed a single time. The sample comprised ileal tissue. The receptors were sampled from an adult with Crohn's disease.

The chain has TRBV27 and TRBJ2-1; tentative D call: TRBD2 (5 bases). Germline loops: CDR1 MNHEY, CDR2 SMNVEV (reference sequence). This CDR3 has 14 residues. The V gene lost 3 bases and the J gene lost 0 bases, with 6 bases spanning the gap. CDR3 amino acids: CASSLSGSYNEQFF. The CDR3 bases are TGTGCCAGCAGTTTGAGCGGCTCCTACAATGAGCAGTTCTTC.

This chain uses TRBV7-6 with TRBJ2-1; D might be TRBD1 (5 bases). This CDR3 is 16 amino acids long. Germline CDR1 and CDR2: SGHVS and FNYEAQ. The germline V and J ends were trimmed by 4 bases and 4 bases, with 17 bases remaining between them. The CDR3 here is CASSWFRVSLYNEQFF. For the CDR3, the DNA is TGTGCCAGCAGCTGGTTCAGGGTGTCCTTATACAATGAGCAGTTCTTC.

The chain recombines TRBV11-2 with TRBJ2-3, with D perhaps TRBD1 (5 bases). V lost 5 bases and J 6 bases, leaving 15 bases between the germline ends. The germline V gene encodes CDR1 SGHAT and CDR2 FQNNGV. The CDR3 runs 14 residues. CDR3 coding DNA: TGTGCCAGCAGCCTGTCCAGGGCCGGGGATACGCAGTATTTT. This encodes CASSLSRAGDTQYF.

This rearrangement joins TRBV18 to TRBJ1-1, with D perhaps TRBD1 (6 bases). V was clipped by 2 bases and J by 6 bases, with 13 bases between them. The CDR3 contains 14 residues. Germline values: CDR1 KGHSH, CDR2 LQKENI. This CDR3 is CASSPTQGYAEAFF. CDR3 nucleotide sequence: TGTGCCAGCTCACCAACCCAGGGGTACGCTGAAGCTTTCTTT.

The gene calls are TRBV9 and TRBJ2-7; 9 bases are shared with TRBD2. CDR3 length: 15 amino acids. Losses at the gene ends were 3 bases for V and 1 base for J; bases not matched to a gene: 5. CDR1 is SGDLS and CDR2 is YYNGEE in the germline V gene. The CDR3 sequence is CASSGGLAQSYEQYF. The CDR3 DNA reads TGTGCCAGCAGCGGTGGACTAGCGCAGTCCTACGAGCAGTACTTC. Based on the CDR3 plus reference TRBV9 and TRBJ2-7, the full variable domain is DSGVTQTPKHLITATGQRVTLRCSPRSGDLSVYWYQQSLDQGLQFLIQYYNGEERAKGNILERFSAQQFPDLHSELNLSSLELGDSALYFCASSGGLAQSYEQYFGPGTRLTVT.

This clone was picked up a small number of times. J is TRBJ2-5 and V is TRBV15; D is ambiguous. CDR3 length equals 14 residues. From germline, CDR1 is LNHNV and CDR2 YYDKDF (reference sequence). V was trimmed by 0 bases and J by 3 bases, leaving 8 bases between them. The CDR3: CATSRDYTEETQYF. CDR3 bases: TGTGCCACCAGCAGAGATTATACGGAAGAGACCCAGTACTTC. The variable domain in full, with the rest retrieved from reference TRBV15 and TRBJ2-5, is DAMVIQNPRYQVTQFGKPVTLSCSQTLNHNVMYWYQQKSSQAPKLLFHYYDKDFNNEADTPDNFQSRRPNTSFCFLDIRSPGLGDTAMYLCATSRDYTEETQYFGPGTRLLVL.

The chain combines TRBV12-5 with TRBJ1-1; D may be TRBD1 (6 bases). Germline assignment: CDR1 LGHNT and CDR2 FRNRAP. The CDR3 has 15 amino acids. Trimming removed 6 bases at V and 6 bases at J, with 20 bases between. In DNA, the CDR3 is TGTGCTAGTGGACCGGGACACAGGGTTGGGTCTGAAGCTTTCTTT. Translation gives CASGPGHRVGSEAFF.

The chain recombines TRBV7-2 with TRBJ2-7; a weak D match, TRBD2 (6 bases). Trimming took 0 bases from V and 6 from J, leaving 9 bases between them. CDR3 size: 13 residues. Germline-derived CDR1 and CDR2 are SGHTA and FQGNSA. DNA for the CDR3: TGTGCCAGCAGCTTAGCGTGGGGGGTCGAGCAGTACTTC. It codes for CASSLAWGVEQYF.

This chain uses TRBV7-6 with TRBJ1-4; 9 bases are a match to TRBD1. Per the germline V gene, CDR1 is SGHVS and CDR2 is FNYEAQ. This CDR3 spans 15 amino acids. The V segment lost 0 bases and the J segment 8 bases; nucleotides outside the gene matches: 4. Here the CDR3 DNA reads TGTGCCAGCAGCTTAGCGCCGGGACAGGGAGAAAAACTGTTTTTT. Its protein is CASSLAPGQGEKLFF.

V usage is TRBV4-2 and J usage is TRBJ2-7; 7 bases are shared with TRBD1. Germline CDR1 LGHNA, CDR2 YNFKEQ. With V trimmed by 1 base and J by 2 bases, 8 bases remained unmatched. The CDR3 length is 16 residues. The CDR3 spells CASSQGFGQGAYEQYF. The CDR3 region has the DNA TGTGCCAGCAGCCAAGGTTTTGGGCAGGGGGCCTACGAGCAGTACTTC.

The V and J genes are TRBV11-3 and TRBJ2-7; 8 nucleotides agree with TRBD2. V was pared by 2 bases and J by 4 bases, with 7 bases of the junction left unmatched. There are 15 residues in the CDR3. CDR1 is SGHNT and CDR2 is YENEEA in the germline V gene. The CDR3 spells CASSLLSGRGYEQYF. CDR3 nucleotides: TGTGCCAGCAGCTTATTGAGCGGGAGAGGGTACGAGCAGTACTTC.

There are a few counts of this clone. V gene TRBV11-2 combines with J gene TRBJ2-7, with D perhaps TRBD1 (5 bases). The CDR3 contains 14 residues. The V and J ends lost 2 bases and 2 bases respectively, with 10 bases between them. Germline V gene lookup returns CDR1 SGHAT and CDR2 FQNNGV. The CDR3 sequence is CASSLSQGPYEQYF. The CDR3 nucleotides read TGTGCCAGCAGCTTATCCCAGGGCCCCTACGAGCAGTACTTC.

Here the CDR3 reads CASSFLAGNDEQYF. The CDR3, as DNA: TGCGCCAGCAGCTTTCTAGCGGGAAACGACGAGCAGTACTTC. This chain links TRBV5-1 with TRBJ2-7; 9 bases match TRBD2. Germline CDR1 SGHRS, CDR2 YFSETQ. The CDR3 consists of 14 residues. The junction had 5 bases not matched to a gene; V was cut back by 2 bases and J by 5 bases. The entire variable domain, with the rest obtained from reference TRBV5-1 and TRBJ2-7, is as follows: KAGVTQTPRYLIKTRGQQVTLSCSPISGHRSVSWYQQTPGQGLQFLFEYFSETQRNKGNFPGRFSGRQFSNSRSEMNVSTLELGDSALYLCASSFLAGNDEQYFGPGTRLTVT.

This clone was recorded once. The rearrangement uses TRBV4-3 and TRBJ2-1, with 14 bases that match TRBD2. Trimming took 3 bases from V and 8 from J; bases not matched to a gene: 9. The CDR3 runs to 17 residues. Germline V CDR1 and CDR2: LGHNA, YSLEER. CDR3 bases: TGCGCCAGCAGCCATGGTCGCGGGACTAGCGGGAGCTATGAGCAGTTCTTC. Protein product: CASSHGRGTSGSYEQFF.

This clone showed up just a few times. V is TRBV5-4 and J is TRBJ1-2; 7 bases are a match to TRBD1. CDR3 size: 16 residues. Germline V CDR1 and CDR2: SGHNT, YYREEE (reference sequence). Losses at the gene ends were 4 bases for V and 7 bases for J; bases not matched to a gene: 16. CDR3 sequence (DNA): TGTGCCAGCAGCCCATTCGCTCGACAGGGAGGCTCTGGCTACACCTTC. Translation gives CASSPFARQGGSGYTF.

This CDR3 is CASSVSRGTGEQFF. In DNA, the CDR3 is TGTGCCAGCAGCGTATCTAGGGGGACCGGGGAGCAGTTCTTC. The rearrangement joins TRBV9 to TRBJ2-1, with D perhaps TRBD1 (6 bases). This CDR3 contains 14 residues. The V end lost 1 base, the J end lost 10 bases, and 15 bases lay between the germline ends. Germline V CDR1 and CDR2: SGDLS, YYNGEE.

This clone was found once. The chain is built from TRBV5-6 and TRBJ2-6; 7 bases align to TRBD1. The V gene end was trimmed by 2 bases and the J gene end by 2 bases; junction bases not matched to a gene: 7. Germline CDR1 and CDR2: SGHDT and YYEEEE. The CDR3 totals 17 residues. CDR3: CASSFRVRGPGANVLTF. The DNA for the CDR3 is TGTGCCAGCAGCTTTAGGGTGAGGGGGCCTGGGGCCAACGTCCTGACTTTC.

This chain connects TRBV9 to TRBJ2-7, with 13 bases matching TRBD2. The CDR3 loop spans 16 amino acids. The trim removed 4 bases at V and 3 bases at J, leaving 7 bases unmatched. Germline CDR1 reads SGDLS; CDR2 reads YYNGEE. The CDR3 nucleotides are TGTGCCAGCAGCCCCTCGACTAGCGGGGGGATCTACGAGCAGTACTTC. Translating gives CASSPSTSGGIYEQYF.

V and J are TRBV10-2 and TRBJ2-1, with a tentative D call TRBD2 (5 bases). Germline V gene lookup returns CDR1 WSHSY and CDR2 SAAADI. The CDR3 is made up of 12 amino acids. The ends were cut back, 6 bases at V and 9 bases at J, with 12 bases in the middle. CDR3: CASRYGLSEQFF. The CDR3 DNA is TGCGCCAGCAGATACGGACTCAGTGAGCAGTTCTTC.

The V call is TRBV7-9, the J call TRBJ1-3; 8 bases line up with TRBD1. CDR3 length: 16 residues. The junction had 8 bases not matched to a gene; V was cut back by 7 bases and J by 0 bases. CDR1 SEHNR and CDR2 FQNEAQ come from the germline V gene (reference sequence). CDR3 DNA: TGTGCCAGCACCCAGGGGGCCCTCGCCTCTGGAAACACCATATATTTT. Its protein product is CASTQGALASGNTIYF.

This chain links TRBV18 with TRBJ2-2; TRBD1 aligns across 7 bases. The CDR3 consists of 15 residues. V dropped 4 bases and J dropped 2; count of bases not matched to a gene: 4. Germline CDR1 KGHSH, CDR2 LQKENI. The CDR3 DNA sequence: TGTGCCAGCTCACGTCGGGACAGAAACACCGGGGAGCTGTTTTTT. It specifies CASSRRDRNTGELFF.

V gene TRBV30 combines with J gene TRBJ1-5, with D possibly being TRBD1 (5 bases). This CDR3 comprises 14 residues. The germline V and J ends were trimmed by 1 base and 6 bases, with 13 bases remaining between them. Germline CDR1 is GTSNPN and CDR2 is SVGIG (reference sequence). Here the CDR3 reads CAWSAGGAGQPQHF. The DNA for the CDR3 is TGTGCCTGGAGTGCGGGGGGAGCGGGTCAGCCCCAGCATTTT.

The CDR3 here is CASSSTSGGLNEQYF. CDR3 coding DNA: TGTGCCAGCAGCTCGACTAGCGGGGGGCTCAACGAGCAGTACTTC. V gene TRBV11-2 combines with J gene TRBJ2-7; TRBD2 matches 13 bases. The CDR3 sequence is 15 residues long. From germline, CDR1 is SGHAT and CDR2 FQNNGV. V shed 4 bases and J 5 bases; nucleotides not matched to a gene: 5. The full variable domain, rest sourced from reference TRBV11-2 and TRBJ2-7, is EAGVAQSPRYKIIEKRQSVAFWCNPISGHATLYWYQQILGQGPKLLIQFQNNGVVDDSQLPKDRFSAERLKGVDSTLKIQPAKLEDSAVYLCASSSTSGGLNEQYFGPGTRLTVT.